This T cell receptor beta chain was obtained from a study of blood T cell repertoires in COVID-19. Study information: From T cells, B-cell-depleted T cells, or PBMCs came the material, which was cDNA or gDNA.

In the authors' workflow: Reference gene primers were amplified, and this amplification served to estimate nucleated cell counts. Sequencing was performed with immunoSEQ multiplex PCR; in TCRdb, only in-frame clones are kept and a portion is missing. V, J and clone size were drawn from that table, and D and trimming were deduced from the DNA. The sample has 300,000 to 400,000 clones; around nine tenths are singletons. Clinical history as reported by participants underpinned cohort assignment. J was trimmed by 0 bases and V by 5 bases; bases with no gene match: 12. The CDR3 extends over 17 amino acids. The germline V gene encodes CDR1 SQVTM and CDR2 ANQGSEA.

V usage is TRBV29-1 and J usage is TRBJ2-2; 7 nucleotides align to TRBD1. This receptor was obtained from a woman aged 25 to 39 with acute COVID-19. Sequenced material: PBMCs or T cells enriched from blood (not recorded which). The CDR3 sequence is CSVIRDRDVSNTGELFF. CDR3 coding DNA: TGCAGCGTTATCCGGGACAGAGATGTATCGAACACCGGGGAGCTGTTTTTT.